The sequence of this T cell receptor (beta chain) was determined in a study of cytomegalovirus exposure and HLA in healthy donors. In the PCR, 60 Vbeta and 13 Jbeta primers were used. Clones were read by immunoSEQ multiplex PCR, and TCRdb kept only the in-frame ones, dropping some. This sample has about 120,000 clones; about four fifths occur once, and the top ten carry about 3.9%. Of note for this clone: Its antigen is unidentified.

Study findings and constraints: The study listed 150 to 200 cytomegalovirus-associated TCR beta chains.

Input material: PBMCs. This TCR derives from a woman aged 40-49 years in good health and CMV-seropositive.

The CDR3 region is CAWRSTGQNEQFF. DNA of the CDR3: TGTGCCTGGAGATCGACAGGACAAAATGAGCAGTTCTTC. V gene TRBV30 combines with J gene TRBJ2-1; TRBD1 is a possible D gene (6 bases). The germline V gene encodes CDR1 GTSNPN and CDR2 SVGIG (reference sequence). V lost 3 bases and J 7 bases, leaving 13 bases between the germline ends. This CDR3 is 13 amino acids long.